One sample yielded the 17 T cell receptor beta chains listed below, sequenced in a study of CD8 T cells in ankylosing spondylitis. Study-level results: Within ankylosing spondylitis blood, a TCR beta motif made up of eight highly homologous variants appeared to be characteristic.

TCRdb re-called the 5' RACE reads with MiXCR, one entry per CDR3 protein. The sample contains about 400,000 distinct CDR3 sequences, about 20% of which appear only once. Which antigens these TCRs recognize remains unknown. Sequencing input: blood, either unsorted or a sorted T cell fraction (not recorded which). These receptors came from a male donor with ankylosing spondylitis.

This clonotype was counted only a few times. The chain carries TRBV11-2 and TRBJ1-2; 7 nucleotides match TRBD1. Germline-derived CDR1 and CDR2 are SGHAT and FQNNGV. The CDR3 loop spans 14 amino acids. Unmatched junction bases numbered 11, after V lost 5 bases and J lost 8 bases. The CDR3 nucleotides read TGTGCCAGCAGCCGAGCTGACAGGGCGGTCGGCTACACCTTC. It is translated as CASSRADRAVGYTF.

The chain uses TRBV29-1 and TRBJ1-1; 9 bases map to TRBD1. After removal of 3 bases from V and 5 bases from J, the junction contained 7 bases not matched to a gene. The germline gives CDR1 SQVTM, CDR2 ANQGSEA. CDR3 length: 14 residues. The CDR3 DNA reads TGCAGCGTTGATATTTCGGGACAGGGTACTGAAGCTTTCTTT. It yields the protein CSVDISGQGTEAFF.

This clonotype turned up a few times. The chain couples TRBV7-2 to TRBJ1-2; D possibly corresponds to TRBD1 (5 bases). CDR1 is SGHTA, CDR2 FQGNSA, per germline. The V gene lost 5 bases and the J gene lost 0 bases, with 10 bases spanning the gap. This CDR3 is built from 14 residues. The chain's CDR3 is CASSPGRANYGYTF. DNA for the CDR3: TGTGCCAGCAGCCCAGGGAGGGCTAACTATGGCTACACCTTC.

The chain employs TRBV30 and TRBJ1-1, with D perhaps TRBD1 (6 bases). The CDR3 sequence is 13 residues long. V was clipped by 5 bases and J by 4 bases, with 14 bases between them. CDR1 and CDR2 from the germline V gene are GTSNPN and SVGIG (reference sequence). The CDR3 nucleotides read TGTGCCTGGGAGCGGGGAGGGGGCACTGAAGCTTTCTTT. Protein product: CAWERGGGTEAFF.

In this sample, this clonotype turned up many times. The rearrangement uses TRBV7-6 and TRBJ2-1; tentatively, D is TRBD1 or TRBD2 (6 bases each). The germline gives CDR1 SGHVS, CDR2 FNYEAQ. V lost 1 base and J lost 4, with 11 bases in between. The CDR3 has 15 amino acids. Here the CDR3 reads CASSLVAGTYNEQFF. DNA of the CDR3: TGTGCCAGCAGCTTAGTCGCGGGGACATACAATGAGCAGTTCTTC.

This chain links TRBV4-1 with TRBJ2-3, with 11 nucleotides matching TRBD2. With 2 bases clipped from V and 5 bases from J, the junction kept 3 bases outside the gene matches. The V gene's germline CDR1 is MGHRA and CDR2 YSYEKL. CDR3 size: 15 residues. CDR3 DNA: TGCGCCAGCAGCCAACAGCTAGCGGGGGGAGATACGCAGTATTTT. This gives the protein CASSQQLAGGDTQYF.

This clonotype was recorded at least ten times. The chain uses TRBV7-6 and TRBJ2-4, with D unclear. The CDR3 spans 10 residues. Per germline, CDR1 SGHVS and CDR2 FNYEAQ. Trimming took 5 bases from V and 7 from J, leaving 3 bases between them. The CDR3 region has the DNA TGTGCCAGCAGCGGGAACATTCAGTACTTC. Translating gives CASSGNIQYF.

The chain carries TRBV20-1 and TRBJ2-3; TRBD2 matches at 9 bases. Germline assignment: CDR1 DFQATT and CDR2 SNEGSKA (reference sequence). The CDR3 runs 14 residues. V dropped 7 bases and J dropped 0; count of bases not matched to a gene: 5. CDR3 DNA: TGCAGTGTAGGCGGGAGGGCCAGCACAGATACGCAGTATTTT. Protein: CSVGGRASTDTQYF.

In this sample, this clonotype turned up a few times. The rearrangement joins TRBV12-3 or TRBV12-4 to TRBJ2-3; D may be TRBD2 (6 bases). V lost 3 bases, J lost 3 bases, and 13 bases lay in between. This CDR3 spans 15 amino acids. CDR3 DNA: TGTGCCAGCAGTTTTGGGGCGGGACGAACAGATACGCAGTATTTT. Amino acid sequence: CASSFGAGRTDTQYF.

This clonotype was recorded at least ten times. The V call is TRBV12-3 or TRBV12-4, the J call TRBJ1-5; 8 bases are a match to TRBD1. This CDR3 has 14 amino acids. The trim removed 6 bases at V and 5 bases at J, leaving 6 bases unmatched. DNA of the CDR3: TGTGCCAGCAGCTATAGGACAGGGCATCAGCCCCAGCATTTT. This translates into CASSYRTGHQPQHF.

The sample holds a few counts of this clonotype. V gene TRBV28 combines with J gene TRBJ2-7; TRBD2 matches 7 bases. V lost 5 bases to trimming and J lost 4 bases; unmatched junction nucleotides: 8. CDR3 length equals 14 residues. Germline assignment: CDR1 MDHEN and CDR2 SYDVKM. The CDR3 loop reads CASSREAGTYEQYF. CDR3 bases: TGTGCCAGCAGTCGGGAGGCGGGAACATACGAGCAGTACTTC.

As DNA, the CDR3 is TGTGCCAGCAGCTTAGCCCGGACAGGGGACAATGAGCAGTTCTTC. Amino acid sequence: CASSLARTGDNEQFF. The J gene is TRBJ2-1, the V gene TRBV7-9, with 9 bases matching TRBD1. V shed 0 bases and J 5 bases; nucleotides not matched to a gene: 2. Germline V gene sequence: CDR1 SEHNR, CDR2 FQNEAQ (reference sequence). The CDR3 has 15 residues.

This clonotype was picked up a small number of times. The junction departs from the called germline gene at one end, perhaps through a read error. The V and J genes are TRBV9 and TRBJ2-1; 7 bases line up with TRBD2. This CDR3 is 13 amino acids long. Germline values: CDR1 SGDLS, CDR2 YYNGEE. The CDR3 region has the DNA TGTGCCAGCAGCAACCGGGACTACGATGAGCAGTTCTTC. It specifies CASSNRDYDEQFF. Complete variable domain (other parts from reference TRBV9 and TRBJ2-1): DSGVTQTPKHLITATGQRVTLRCSPRSGDLSVYWYQQSLDQGLQFLIQYYNGEERAKGNILERFSAQQFPDLHSELNLSSLELGDSALYFCASSNRDYDEQFFGPGTRLTVL.

The V and J genes are TRBV20-1 and TRBJ2-6; 9 nucleotides match TRBD1. V gave up 5 bases and J gave up 4 bases; unmatched junction bases: 24. CDR3 length equals 21 residues. Germline CDR1 and CDR2: DFQATT and SNEGSKA (reference sequence). The CDR3 bases are TGCAGTGCTCCCACCACAGGGGGCGTAAACCGTAGGTCTTCCGGGGCCAACGTCCTGACTTTC. Translated, it gives CSAPTTGGVNRRSSGANVLTF.

V usage is TRBV12-3 or TRBV12-4 and J usage is TRBJ2-1, with D unresolved. The CDR3 length is 14 residues. Trimming stripped 2 bases from V and 2 bases from J, with 7 bases between. In nucleotides, the CDR3 is TGTGCCAGCAGTTTAATTCTCCCCTACAATGAGCAGTTCTTC. It translates to CASSLILPYNEQFF.

This clonotype was counted a few times. The chain couples TRBV7-2 to TRBJ1-6; no clear D. V shed 0 bases and J shed 7 bases, with 13 bases lying between them. The germline CDR1 and CDR2 sequences are SGHTA and FQGNSA. The CDR3 contains 16 residues. DNA of the CDR3: TGTGCCAGCAGCTTAGCGCGGGGAGGGTTGAATTCACCCCTCCACTTT. Protein product: CASSLARGGLNSPLHF.

The chain is built from TRBV5-1 and TRBJ2-2; D is perhaps TRBD1 or TRBD2 (5 bases each). With 0 bases removed from V and 0 bases from J, the gap between germline ends came to 9 bases. Germline-derived CDR1 and CDR2 are SGHRS and YFSETQ. This CDR3 contains 16 residues. CDR3 DNA: TGCGCCAGCAGCTTGGGGGGGATCCCGAACACCGGGGAGCTGTTTTTT. Translated, it gives CASSLGGIPNTGELFF.